Below are 18 T cell receptor beta chains sequenced from a single sample in a study of identical twins. MiXCR was run by TCRdb on the 5' RACE reads, yielding one entry per CDR3 protein. In the table there are 1.5 million to 2 million distinct CDR3 sequences, about 32% of which are singletons. The sequenced sample was cord blood. All receptors derive from a newborn girl in good health.

The gene calls are TRBV10-3 and TRBJ2-7; 9 bases align to TRBD1. Germline CDR1 ENHRY, CDR2 SYGVKD. V shed 5 bases, J shed 1 base, and the junction held 3 bases outside the gene matches. This CDR3 is built from 14 residues. DNA of the CDR3: TGTGCCATCAGTAGGACAGGGGTTTCCTACGAGCAGTACTTC. It translates to CAISRTGVSYEQYF.

The chain joins TRBV5-6 to TRBJ2-2, with 10 positions matching TRBD2. Germline CDR1 reads SGHDT; CDR2 reads YYEEEE. J was trimmed by 3 bases and V by 2 bases; bases with no gene match: 4. This CDR3 has 16 residues. CDR3 bases: TGTGCCAGCAGCTTAGCGGGAGGGCCTGACACCGGGGAGCTGTTTTTT. As protein: CASSLAGGPDTGELFF. The whole variable domain, filled in from reference TRBV5-6 and TRBJ2-2, reads DAGVTQSPTHLIKTRGQQVTLRCSPKSGHDTVSWYQQALGQGPQFIFQYYEEEERQRGNFPDRFSGHQFPNYSSELNVNALLLGDSALYLCASSLAGGPDTGELFFGEGSRLTVL.

The V and J genes are TRBV7-2 and TRBJ1-5; 8 nucleotides match TRBD1. CDR1 is SGHTA and CDR2 is FQGNSA in the germline V gene. The CDR3 spans 14 residues. Losses at the gene ends were 5 bases for V and 5 bases for J; bases not matched to a gene: 5. In DNA form, the CDR3 reads TGTGCCAGCAGCGTAAGACAGGGGCATCAGCCCCAGCATTTT. Protein sequence: CASSVRQGHQPQHF.

The V call is TRBV4-2, the J call TRBJ1-6; TRBD1 agrees at 7 bases. In germline, CDR1 is LGHNA, CDR2 YNFKEQ. CDR3 size: 15 residues. V lost 0 bases to trimming and J lost 7 bases; unmatched junction nucleotides: 3. DNA for the CDR3: TGTGCCAGCAGCCAAGATCCACAGGGGAATTCACCCCTCCACTTT. Encoded protein: CASSQDPQGNSPLHF.

The chain carries TRBV21-1 and TRBJ2-7; the table's D gene call, TRBD1, was not cross checked with the DNA. TRBV21-1 represents a pseudogene. This CDR3 is built from 12 residues. CDR3 DNA: TGTGCCAGCAGCGGGGGTAAGGATGAGCAGTACTTC. Protein product: CASSGGKDEQYF.

The chain recombines TRBV10-3 with TRBJ2-1; D not certain. CDR3 size: 12 residues. The V gene's germline CDR1 is ENHRY and CDR2 SYGVKD. Deletions cut 4 bases from V and 1 base from J, with 2 bases between. CDR3 amino acids: CAISVSYNEQFF. CDR3 nucleotides: TGTGCCATCAGTGTTTCCTACAATGAGCAGTTCTTC.

The chain uses TRBV20-1 and TRBJ2-3; D is unclear. This CDR3 comprises 14 residues. V dropped 0 bases and J dropped 4 bases, with 11 bases sitting between them. Germline V gene sequence: CDR1 DFQATT, CDR2 SNEGSKA (reference sequence). Written as DNA, the CDR3 is TGCAGTGCTAGAGACCGAGGCGCCCCAGATACGCAGTATTTT. It translates to CSARDRGAPDTQYF.

Turning to this clonotype: This could be a read error, since a much larger clone is one nucleotide away. The CDR3 reads CGASPRSYTF. The CDR3 DNA reads TGCGGTGCTTCTCCAAGGAGCTACACCTTC. The chain links TRBV20-1 to TRBJ1-2; D is undetermined. CDR1 DFQATT and CDR2 SNEGSKA come from the germline V gene (reference sequence). The CDR3 length is 10 residues.

In its sample, this clonotype was seen a few times. This rearrangement joins TRBV28 to TRBJ2-1; either TRBD1 or TRBD2 may fit D (6 bases each). V was clipped by 7 bases and J by 7 bases, with 17 bases between them. Germline V gene lookup returns CDR1 MDHEN and CDR2 SYDVKM. The CDR3 loop spans 14 amino acids. The CDR3 bases are TGTGCCAGCACCCCTTGGGGGGCGAGGAATGAGCAGTTCTTC. Translated: CASTPWGARNEQFF.

This clonotype occurred many times. The V call is TRBV14, the J call TRBJ1-4; D is ambiguous. Germline V gene sequence: CDR1 SGHDN, CDR2 FVKESK. This CDR3 has 13 amino acids. V was clipped by 1 base and J by 4 bases, with 4 bases between them. The CDR3 nucleotides are TGTGCCAGCAGCCAAGGCCTTAATGAAAAACTGTTTTTT. Protein sequence: CASSQGLNEKLFF. The full variable domain, its missing parts supplied by reference TRBV14 and TRBJ1-4, is EAGVTQFPSHSVIEKGQTVTLRCDPISGHDNLYWYRRVMGKEIKFLLHFVKESKQDESGMPNNRFLAERTGGTYSTLKVQPAELEDSGVYFCASSQGLNEKLFFGSGTQLSVL.

The chain links TRBV27 to TRBJ1-2, with 8 bases that match TRBD1. Trimming at V came to 2 bases and at J to 8 bases, leaving 16 bases not matched to a gene. Per germline, CDR1 MNHEY and CDR2 SMNVEV (reference sequence). The CDR3 is 17 residues long. In DNA form, the CDR3 reads TGTGCCAGCAGTTTAATGGAACCGGGACAGGCGAGGGGAGGCTACACCTTC. Encoded protein: CASSLMEPGQARGGYTF.

The V call is TRBV4-2, the J call TRBJ2-3; TRBD1 matches at 9 bases. CDR3 size: 15 residues. V was pared by 4 bases and J by 4 bases, with 6 bases of the junction left unmatched. Germline V gene sequence: CDR1 LGHNA, CDR2 YNFKEQ. CDR3 DNA sequence: TGTGCCAGCAGCCCCGGGACAGGGTCGTCAGATACGCAGTATTTT. It is translated as CASSPGTGSSDTQYF.

This chain links TRBV29-1 with TRBJ2-5, with TRBD2 matching over 14 bases. This CDR3 spans 16 amino acids. CDR1 is SQVTM, CDR2 ANQGSEA, per germline. V was clipped by 4 bases and J by 4 bases; unmatched bases: 8. Here the CDR3 DNA reads TGCAGCGTTGGGGGAAAGGGACTAGCGGGAGCAGAGACCCAGTACTTC. It yields the protein CSVGGKGLAGAETQYF. Full variable domain (remainder filled in from reference TRBV29-1 and TRBJ2-5): SAVISQKPSRDICQRGTSLTIQCQVDSQVTMMFWYRQQPGQSLTLIATANQGSEATYESGFVIDKFPISRPNLTFSTLTVSNMSPEDSSIYLCSVGGKGLAGAETQYFGPGTRLLVL.

This clonotype was counted ten times or more. This sequence joins TRBV5-1 and TRBJ1-1; 7 bases fit TRBD1. The CDR3 loop spans 11 amino acids. The J segment lost 8 bases and the V segment lost 3 bases, leaving 1 base of the junction unmatched. The germline gives CDR1 SGHRS, CDR2 YFSETQ. The CDR3 sequence: CASSSTGEAFF. The CDR3 nucleotides read TGCGCCAGCAGCTCGACAGGGGAAGCTTTCTTT.

This clonotype has only a few counts. V and J are TRBV2 and TRBJ1-2; D may be TRBD1 (6 bases). Germline V CDR1 and CDR2: SNHLY, FYNNEI. The ends were cut back, 3 bases at V and 3 bases at J, with 14 bases in the middle. This CDR3 region has 15 residues. CDR3: CASSERGAVDYGYTF. The CDR3, as DNA: TGTGCCAGCAGTGAGAGGGGGGCAGTGGACTATGGCTACACCTTC.

The CDR3 protein is CASSLAGDAYNEQFF. The CDR3 DNA sequence: TGTGCCAGCAGCTTAGCGGGGGACGCCTACAATGAGCAGTTCTTC. This rearrangement joins TRBV11-2 to TRBJ2-1; D possibly corresponds to TRBD2 (6 bases). Deletions cut 1 base from V and 2 bases from J, with 9 bases between. The CDR3 runs to 15 residues. The V gene's germline CDR1 is SGHAT and CDR2 FQNNGV.

This clonotype was seen only a few times. The V gene is TRBV6-1, the J gene TRBJ2-5; 10 bases line up with TRBD2. The CDR3 is made up of 12 amino acids. Germline CDR1 MNHNS, CDR2 SASEGT. With V trimmed by 8 bases and J by 5 bases, 2 bases remained unmatched. Here the CDR3 DNA reads TGTGCCAGCGTAGCGGGAGGCGAGACCCAGTACTTC. This encodes CASVAGGETQYF.

This clonotype was seen a handful of times. V usage is TRBV2 and J usage is TRBJ2-1; D perhaps matches TRBD2 (6 bases). The germline V gene has CDR1 SNHLY and CDR2 FYNNEI. Trimming cost V 6 bases and J 6 bases, with 12 bases left between them. The CDR3 runs to 13 residues. CDR3 in DNA: TGTGCCAGCAGCCTGGACTATTTCAATGAGCAGTTCTTC. Translating gives CASSLDYFNEQFF.